Ten or more counts support the clone carrying this T cell receptor (beta chain). Its antigen remains unidentified. The CDR3 has 16 amino acids. J lost 2 bases, V lost 2 bases, and 8 bases had no gene match. The germline V gene has CDR1 MNHEY and CDR2 SVGAGI. The sample originates from a study of early T cells in non-severe SARS-CoV-2 infection. Study-wide context: Chains from this unsorted whole-blood bulk RNA could not be paired.

Study-wide results and limits: Private and CD4 specificities were missed by VDJdb matching, which favored anti-spike CD8 responses.

Each cDNA molecule carried a unique molecular identifier. TCRdb re-derived calls from the 5' RACE reads in MiXCR, one entry per CDR3 protein. The sample has tens of thousands of distinct CDR3 sequences, around 4.8% seen once. V and J are TRBV6-5 and TRBJ2-5; 7 positions match TRBD1. Material for sequencing was whole blood. The clonotype was recovered from an adult who was a healthcare worker with PCR-confirmed SARS-CoV-2 infection or an uninfected control (not recorded which). The CDR3 here is CASSYESGGDQETQYF. In DNA form, the CDR3 reads TGTGCCAGCAGTTACGAGTCAGGGGGAGATCAAGAGACCCAGTACTTC.